The TCR beta chain under discussion was sequenced for a study of T cell responses to AZD1222 COVID-19 vaccine. Regarding the study as a whole: Unmutated variant regions are reportedly targeted by nearly half of spike-specific TCRs.

As to this clone: Its antigen is unknown.

Here immunoSEQ multiplex PCR was the method, and the copy in TCRdb shows in-frame clones only, minus some. The sample carries about 150,000 clones, roughly nine tenths recorded once. This CDR3 has 17 amino acids. Trimming at V came to 5 bases and at J to 5 bases, leaving 18 bases not matched to a gene. Germline CDR1 reads SGHRS; CDR2 reads YFSETQ. The rearrangement joins TRBV5-1 to TRBJ1-1; 7 bases fit TRBD1. This receptor was obtained from an adult in good health. Source: peripheral blood, taken on day 0 of AZD1222 vaccination. CDR3 in DNA: TGCGCCAGCAGTTCTATGCCTTCACAGGGGAGTAGGACTGAAGCTTTCTTT. This sequence encodes CASSSMPSQGSRTEAFF.